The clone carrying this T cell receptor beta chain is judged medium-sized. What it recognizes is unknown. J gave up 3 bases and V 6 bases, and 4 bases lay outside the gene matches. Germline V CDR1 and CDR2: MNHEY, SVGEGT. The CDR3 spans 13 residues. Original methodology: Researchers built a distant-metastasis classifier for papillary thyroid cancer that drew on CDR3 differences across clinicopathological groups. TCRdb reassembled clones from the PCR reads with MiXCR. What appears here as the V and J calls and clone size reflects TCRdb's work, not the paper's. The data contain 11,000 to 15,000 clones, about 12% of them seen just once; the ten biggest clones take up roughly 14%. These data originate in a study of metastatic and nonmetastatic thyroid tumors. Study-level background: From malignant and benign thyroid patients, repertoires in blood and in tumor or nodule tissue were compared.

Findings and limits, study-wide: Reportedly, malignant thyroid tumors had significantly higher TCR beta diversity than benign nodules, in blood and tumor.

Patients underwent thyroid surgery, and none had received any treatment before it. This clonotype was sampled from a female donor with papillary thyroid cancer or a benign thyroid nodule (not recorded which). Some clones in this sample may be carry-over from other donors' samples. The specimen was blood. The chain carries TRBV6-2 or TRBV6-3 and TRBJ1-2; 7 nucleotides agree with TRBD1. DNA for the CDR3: TGTGCCAGCAGGCAGACAGGGTACTATGGCTACACCTTC. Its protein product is CASRQTGYYGYTF.